One sample yielded the 20 T cell receptor beta chains listed below, sequenced in a study of tissue T cells after allogeneic stem cell transplantation. TCRdb's table, derived via immunoSEQ multiplex PCR, lists solely in-frame clones and lacks some. The table includes approximately 20,000 clones, roughly three quarters detected once. The specimen was blood. The source is a female BALB/c mouse in good health. The MHC haplotype of this mouse line is H2-d.

For this clone: The listed genes are named as in mouse. The CDR3 extends 1 residue past the end of the read, so its final part is completed from the germline J gene. The chain uses TRBV4 and TRBJ1-1, with a tentative D call TRBD1 (5 bases). The V and J ends lost 5 bases and 2 bases respectively, with 9 bases between them. Germline assignment: CDR1 LGHDT and CDR2 YNNKQL (reference sequence). The length of the CDR3 is 13 residues. This chain's CDR3 is CASSLDSNTEVFF. CDR3 bases read: TGTGCCAGCAGCCTCGACAGCAACACAGAAGTCTTC.

Worth noting for this clone: The listed genes are named as in mouse. The sequenced fragment ends 1 residue before the CDR3 boundary, so the rest is inferred from the germline J gene. The chain couples TRBV20 to TRBJ2-5; D is uncertain. The CDR3 has 13 residues. The V gene's germline CDR1 is GFQATS and CDR2 STVNSAI. V was clipped by 0 bases and J by 0 bases, with 4 bases between them. CDR3: CGARDTNQDTQYF. Incomplete CDR3 DNA: TGTGGTGCTAGGGATACAAACCAAGACACCCAGTAC.

Comments on this clone: The genes and germline here are from mouse. The read ends 1 residue shy of where the CDR3 ends; the end is completed using the germline J gene. The genes are TRBV12-2 and TRBJ2-2, with D perhaps matching TRBD1 or TRBD2 (6 bases each). V lost 2 bases and J lost 3, with 24 bases in between. The CDR3 length is 19 residues. The germline CDR1 and CDR2 sequences are SGHLS and HYDKME. CDR3 sequence: CASSPEKNRTRGDTGQLYF. The part of the CDR3 DNA that was read is TGTGCCAGCTCTCCCGAAAAAAATAGGACAAGGGGGGACACCGGGCAGCTCTAC.

To note about this clone: Gene names and germline refer to mouse. The sequenced fragment ends 1 residue before the CDR3 boundary, so the rest is inferred from the germline J gene. The chain combines TRBV1 with TRBJ1-1, with a weak D call TRBD1 (5 bases). This CDR3 has 14 amino acids. The V gene lost 0 bases and the J gene lost 0 bases, with 5 bases spanning the gap. Germline V gives CDR1 NSQYPW, CDR2 LRSPGD (reference sequence). CDR3 region: CTCSAEQANTEVFF. The sequenced part of the CDR3 DNA is TGCACCTGCAGTGCAGAACAGGCAAACACAGAAGTCTTC.

This clone showed up just a few times. The gene names here belong to mouse. The read is 1 residue too short to cover the CDR3 end, so that end is filled in from the germline J gene. The rearrangement uses TRBV2 and TRBJ1-2; 10 bases agree with TRBD1. The CDR3 runs 14 residues. With V trimmed by 4 bases and J by 4 bases, 3 bases remained unmatched. Looked up from germline, CDR1 is LGHNA and CDR2 is YSYQKL. Incomplete CDR3 DNA: TGTGCCAGCAGCCGGGGACAGGGGACCTCCGACTACACC. It yields the protein CASSRGQGTSDYT. The full CDR3 sequence reads CASSRGQGTSDYTF.

Regarding this clone: Gene names and germline refer to mouse. Read coverage stops 1 residue before the CDR3 terminus; the germline J gene supplies the remainder. The chain employs TRBV2 and TRBJ2-2; tentatively, D is TRBD1 or TRBD2 (5 bases each). Germline lookup yields CDR1 LGHNA and CDR2 YSYQKL. The V and J ends lost 3 bases and 2 bases respectively, with 7 bases between them. The CDR3 loop spans 14 amino acids. The CDR3: CASSQGRNTGQLYF. The CDR3 bases that were read are TGTGCCAGCAGCCAGGGACGGAACACCGGGCAGCTCTAC.

Concerning this clone itself: The genes are named according to mouse. The read ends 1 residue shy of where the CDR3 ends; the end is completed using the germline J gene. The chain couples TRBV29 to TRBJ1-1, with 9 bases lining up with TRBD1. Germline V gene data show CDR1 as MSHET and CDR2 as SYDVDS. V shed 6 bases and J 1 base; nucleotides not matched to a gene: 9. The CDR3 is 16 amino acids. CDR3: CASRTGTGPLNTEVFF. The sequenced part of the CDR3 DNA is TGTGCTAGCAGAACCGGGACAGGGCCCTTAAACACAGAAGTCTTC.

In regard to this clone: Gene names refer to mouse genes. With the read ending 1 residue before the CDR3 end, the germline J gene is used to fill in that end. The rearrangement links TRBV5 to TRBJ1-1; tentative D call: TRBD1 (6 bases). Germline values: CDR1 LGHNA, CDR2 YNLKQL (reference sequence). V was shortened by 4 bases and J by 0 bases, with 9 bases between the two germline ends. This CDR3 has 14 amino acids. Here the CDR3 reads CASSPGQTNTEVFF. Incomplete CDR3 DNA: TGTGCCAGCAGCCCGGGACAAACAAACACAGAAGTCTTC.

As for this clone: Genes and germline are mouse. The read ends 1 residue before the CDR3 terminus; that terminus is restored from the germline J gene. The chain joins TRBV19 to TRBJ2-3; weak D call: TRBD2 (7 bases). The CDR3 contains 15 residues. V was trimmed by 0 bases and J by 1 base, leaving 9 bases between them. Germline CDR1 reads FNHDT; CDR2 reads SITEND (reference sequence). The CDR3 region is CASSIEGGGAETLYF. The sequenced CDR3 bases are TGTGCCAGCAGTATAGAGGGGGGCGGTGCAGAAACGCTGTAT.

Concerning this clone: The listed genes are named as in mouse. Read data end 1 residue before the CDR3 end; the end is taken from the germline J gene. The J gene is TRBJ1-5, the V gene TRBV13-1; D remains ambiguous. The CDR3 consists of 14 residues. The V gene's germline CDR1 is NSHNY and CDR2 SYGAGN. Trimming removed 2 bases at V and 3 bases at J, with 9 bases between. The sequenced CDR3 bases are TGTGCCAGCAGTGACGGGGTCTCCAACCAGGCTCCGCTT. This translates into CASSDGVSNQAPL. The entire CDR3 sequence reads CASSDGVSNQAPLF.

This clone was counted between two and nine times. Gene and germline names: mouse. The read halts 1 residue ahead of the CDR3 end, with the missing end drawn from the germline J gene. The rearrangement links TRBV31 to TRBJ2-7; maybe TRBD1 (5 bases). Trimming stripped 3 bases from V and 4 bases from J, with 7 bases between. The germline gives CDR1 GKSSPN, CDR2 SITVG. The CDR3 is 11 residues long. The CDR3 sequence is CAWSDRYEQYF. The part of the CDR3 DNA that was read is TGTGCCTGGAGCGACAGATATGAACAGTAC.

With regard to this clone: The gene names given are mouse names. The read terminates 1 residue ahead of where the CDR3 ends, so the germline J gene completes it. The chain has TRBV19 and TRBJ1-3; 11 bases are shared with TRBD1. CDR3 length equals 15 residues. CDR1 and CDR2 from the germline V gene are FNHDT and SITEND (reference sequence). The trim removed 2 bases at V and 4 bases at J, leaving 2 bases unmatched. The covered CDR3 bases are TGTGCCAGCAGTATGGGGACAGGGGGGGGAAATACGCTCTAT. Its translation is CASSMGTGGGNTLY. The entire CDR3 sequence reads CASSMGTGGGNTLYF.

A remark on this clone: Mouse gene names apply. The missing CDR3 end, 1 residue past where the read stops, is filled in from the germline J gene. The rearrangement links TRBV19 to TRBJ1-2; no reliable D call. V gave up 3 bases and J gave up 0 bases, with 6 bases separating them. Germline CDR1 FNHDT, CDR2 SITEND (reference sequence). The CDR3 consists of 13 residues. This chain's CDR3 is CASSSNANSDYTF. The part of the CDR3 DNA that was read is TGTGCCAGCAGTAGCAATGCAAACTCCGACTACACC.

This clone was observed a few times. Germline and genes here are mouse. The CDR3 is cut off 1 residue early in the read; its end comes from the germline J gene. The chain carries TRBV19 and TRBJ2-7; D might be TRBD1 (6 bases). Trimming cost V 3 bases and J 2 bases, with 12 bases left between them. Per germline, CDR1 FNHDT and CDR2 SITEND (reference sequence). The CDR3 sequence is 14 residues long. The CDR3 bases that were read are TGTGCCAGCAGTACTCCCCAGGGGACCTATGAACAGTAC. It translates to CASSTPQGTYEQY. The complete CDR3 sequence is CASSTPQGTYEQYF. Combining the CDR3 with reference TRBV19 and TRBJ2-7 gives the whole variable domain GGIITQTPKFLIGQEGQKLTLKCQQNFNHDTMYWYRQDSGKGLRLIYYSITENDLQKGDLSEGYDASREKKSSFSLTVTSAQKNEMAVFLCASSTPQGTYEQYFGPGTRLTVL.

As concerns this clone: Gene names and germline match the mouse. The CDR3 extends 1 residue past the end of the read, so its final part is completed from the germline J gene. This chain joins TRBV4 and TRBJ2-7, with TRBD1 matching 11 bases. From germline, CDR1 is LGHDT and CDR2 YNNKQL (reference sequence). The junction had 1 base not matched to a gene; V was cut back by 6 bases and J by 0 bases. The CDR3 is made up of 14 amino acids. CDR3 amino acids: CASRGTGGSYEQYF. The CDR3 bases that were read are TGTGCCAGCAGAGGGACAGGGGGCTCCTATGAACAGTAC.

Notes on this clone: Gene names follow the mouse nomenclature. Coverage ceases 1 residue before the CDR3 finishes, and the germline J gene fills in the end. V usage is TRBV13-2 and J usage is TRBJ2-1, with 7 bases lining up with TRBD1. Looked up from germline, CDR1 is NNHNN and CDR2 is SYGAGS (reference sequence). The CDR3 totals 15 residues. Trimming removed 4 bases from V and 3 bases from J; junction bases left unmatched: 7. Partial CDR3 DNA: TGTGCCAGCGGTAACCGGGACAGAGGCTATGCTGAGCAGTTC. This translates into CASGNRDRGYAEQF. The whole CDR3 is CASGNRDRGYAEQFF.

On this clone: Mouse gene names apply. The read ends 1 residue before the CDR3 terminus; that terminus is restored from the germline J gene. This chain connects TRBV31 to TRBJ1-1, with a possible D match to TRBD1 (6 bases). V was trimmed by 3 bases and J by 3 bases, leaving 14 bases between them. Germline V lookup: CDR1 GKSSPN, CDR2 SITVG. The CDR3 is 14 residues long. CDR3 bases read: TGTGCCTGGAGGACACCGGGACAATACACAGAAGTCTTC. Amino acid sequence: CAWRTPGQYTEVF. The whole CDR3 region reads CAWRTPGQYTEVFF.

Comment on this clone: The gene symbols are mouse symbols. The read halts 1 residue ahead of the CDR3 end, with the missing end drawn from the germline J gene. The chain uses TRBV16 and TRBJ1-5; TRBD1 matches at 7 bases. This CDR3 spans 17 amino acids. V dropped 0 bases and J dropped 0; count of bases not matched to a gene: 5. In germline, CDR1 is SGHSA, CDR2 FRNQAP. Partial CDR3 DNA: TGTGCAAGCAGCTTAGAGGGACAGACAAATAACAACCAGGCTCCGCTT. Translation: CASSLEGQTNNNQAPL. The full CDR3 protein is CASSLEGQTNNNQAPLF.

This clone has just one count. Here the gene names and germline are mouse. Sequencing ends 1 residue short of the CDR3 end; the germline J gene provides the rest. This chain connects TRBV14 to TRBJ2-5, with TRBD1 matching 7 bases. Germline CDR1 reads SGHDT; CDR2 reads FRDEAV. This CDR3 has 14 amino acids. V lost 1 base and J lost 3; bases outside the gene matches: 2. The sequenced CDR3 bases are TGTGCCAGCAGTTTCCGGGACAGTCAAGACACCCAGTAC. It translates to CASSFRDSQDTQY. The full-length CDR3 reads as CASSFRDSQDTQYF.

Concerning this clone itself: Germline and genes here are mouse. Coverage ceases 1 residue before the CDR3 finishes, and the germline J gene fills in the end. This chain connects TRBV1 to TRBJ2-5; 10 bases agree with TRBD2. V shed 3 bases and J 6 bases; nucleotides not matched to a gene: 6. The CDR3 contains 15 residues. Germline CDR1 is NSQYPW and CDR2 is LRSPGD (reference sequence). The covered CDR3 bases are TGCACCTGCAGTGCCCTCTGGGGGGGCGCGGACACCCAGTAC. Residues: CTCSALWGGADTQY. The CDR3, in full, reads CTCSALWGGADTQYF.